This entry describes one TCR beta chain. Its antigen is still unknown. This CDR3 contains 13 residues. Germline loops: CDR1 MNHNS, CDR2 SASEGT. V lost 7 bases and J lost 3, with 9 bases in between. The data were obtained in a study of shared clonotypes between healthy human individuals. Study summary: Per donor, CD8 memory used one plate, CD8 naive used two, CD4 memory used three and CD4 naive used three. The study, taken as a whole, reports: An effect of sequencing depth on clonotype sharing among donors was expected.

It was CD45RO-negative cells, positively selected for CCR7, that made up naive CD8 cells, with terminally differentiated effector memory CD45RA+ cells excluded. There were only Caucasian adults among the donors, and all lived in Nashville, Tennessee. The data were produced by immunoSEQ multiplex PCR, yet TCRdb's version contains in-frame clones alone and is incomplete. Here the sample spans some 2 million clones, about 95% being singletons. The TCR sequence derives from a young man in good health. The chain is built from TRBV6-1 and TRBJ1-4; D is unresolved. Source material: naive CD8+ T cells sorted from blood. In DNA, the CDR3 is TGTGCCAGCACGGACTCTCCTAATGAAAAACTGTTTTTT. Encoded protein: CASTDSPNEKLFF.